Following are 17 T cell receptor beta chains from one sample sequenced in a study of OX40 agonist ivuxolimab in advanced cancers. Sequenced by immunoSEQ multiplex PCR; TCRdb stores in-frame clones only, minus some. In the table there are 90,000 to 100,000 clones, less than 90% of which are singletons. The input for sequencing was CD4+ or CD8+ T cells sorted from blood, taken in a trial of the OX40 agonist ivuxolimab. These receptors all stem from an adult with an advanced solid tumor such as melanoma, head and neck, liver or kidney cancer.

The gene calls are TRBV29-1 and TRBJ2-1; 12 bases map to TRBD2. V dropped 6 bases and J dropped 7; count of bases not matched to a gene: 4. The germline V gene has CDR1 SQVTM and CDR2 ANQGSEA. CDR3 size: 13 residues. The DNA for the CDR3 is TGCAGCGTAGGACTAGCGGGAACGAATGAGCAGTTCTTC. It specifies CSVGLAGTNEQFF.

The chain joins TRBV30 to TRBJ1-5, with D tentatively TRBD1 (6 bases). With 2 bases removed from V and 4 bases from J, the gap between germline ends came to 9 bases. From germline, CDR1 is GTSNPN and CDR2 SVGIG (reference sequence). The CDR3 contains 13 residues. The CDR3 sequence is CAWSKGENQPQHF. In DNA, the CDR3 is TGTGCCTGGAGTAAGGGGGAGAATCAGCCCCAGCATTTT.

The chain recombines TRBV25-1 with TRBJ2-7; D call uncertain. The V and J ends lost 0 bases and 5 bases respectively, with 5 bases between them. Germline V gene data show CDR1 as MGHDK and CDR2 as SYGVNS. The CDR3 has 12 amino acids. The CDR3 bases are TGTGCCAGCAGTGAATATGGGGACGAGCAGTACTTC. Translated: CASSEYGDEQYF.

In its sample, this clone was seen once. The gene calls are TRBV5-1 and TRBJ1-3; D is perhaps TRBD1 (5 bases). The germline gives CDR1 SGHRS, CDR2 YFSETQ. This CDR3 comprises 17 residues. Trimming pared 1 base from V and 0 bases from J, leaving 14 bases between. This CDR3 reads CASSLQGGSFSGNTIYF. The CDR3 nucleotides read TGCGCCAGCAGCTTGCAGGGAGGGTCATTCTCTGGAAACACCATATATTTT.

This chain uses TRBV5-1 with TRBJ1-1; D may be TRBD1 (5 bases). The CDR3 spans 15 residues. Trimming took off 4 bases at V and 0 bases at J, with 13 bases between the two ends. Germline V gene lookup returns CDR1 SGHRS and CDR2 YFSETQ. The CDR3 sequence is CASSQGGRMNTEAFF. Here the CDR3 DNA reads TGCGCCAGCAGCCAGGGTGGCAGAATGAACACTGAAGCTTTCTTT.

This clone was observed a single time. V is TRBV7-2 and J is TRBJ2-1; 12 nucleotides align to TRBD2. Per germline, CDR1 SGHTA and CDR2 FQGNSA. V lost 5 bases and J lost 6; bases outside the gene matches: 5. The CDR3 is 15 residues long. The CDR3 spells CASSPPSGRANEQFF. In nucleotides, the CDR3 is TGTGCCAGCAGCCCACCTAGCGGGAGGGCCAATGAGCAGTTCTTC.

This chain links TRBV19 with TRBJ2-2, with 7 bases identical to TRBD2. After removal of 6 bases from V and 3 bases from J, the junction contained 7 bases not matched to a gene. The CDR3 length is 15 residues. Germline values: CDR1 LNHDA, CDR2 SQIVND (reference sequence). In DNA, the CDR3 is TGTGCCAGTAGGGGAGGGGAGGGATACACCGGGGAGCTGTTTTTT. It translates to CASRGGEGYTGELFF.

The V and J genes are TRBV5-5 and TRBJ1-6; the match to TRBD1 covers 7 bases. The CDR3 loop spans 14 amino acids. With V trimmed by 4 bases and J by 7 bases, 5 bases remained unmatched. CDR1 SGHKS and CDR2 YYEKEE come from the germline V gene (reference sequence). In DNA, the CDR3 is TGTGCCAGCAGCCCGGGACAGCTAAATTCACCCCTCCACTTT. Amino acid sequence: CASSPGQLNSPLHF.

This chain uses TRBV4-2 with TRBJ2-4; possibly TRBD1 for D (5 bases). The germline gives CDR1 LGHNA, CDR2 YNFKEQ. The ends were cut back, 4 bases at V and 5 bases at J, with 12 bases in the middle. The CDR3 spans 14 residues. CDR3 nucleotides: TGTGCCAGCAGCCGGTTGGGGCAGCAAAACATTCAGTACTTC. Amino acids: CASSRLGQQNIQYF.

In its sample, this clone was seen once. The chain employs TRBV4-2 and TRBJ2-7; possibly TRBD1 or TRBD2 for D (5 bases each). Germline CDR1 and CDR2: LGHNA and YNFKEQ. V lost 4 bases and J 3 bases, leaving 16 bases between the germline ends. The CDR3 spans 15 residues. The CDR3 DNA follows: TGTGCCAGCAGCCGGGGGACCGACGAAATCTACGAGCAGTACTTC. This gives the protein CASSRGTDEIYEQYF.

The chain uses TRBV18 and TRBJ2-7, with 7 positions matching TRBD1. The CDR3 sequence is 13 residues long. The germline gives CDR1 KGHSH, CDR2 LQKENI. The CDR3 is CASSPGLTGVKDV. In nucleotides, the CDR3 is TGTGCCAGCTCACCCGGGTTAACAGGGGTAAAGGACGTC.

This clone was seen more than once but under ten times. The V and J genes are TRBV21-1 and TRBJ1-1. TRBV21-1 is shown as a pseudogene. The CDR3 consists of 13 residues. CDR3 sequence (DNA): TGTGCCAGCAGCACCCTGCGGGAGGAAGAAGCTTTCTTT. Translation: CASSTLREEEAFF.

The chain joins TRBV10-3 to TRBJ1-4, with TRBD1 identical over 8 bases. The CDR3 consists of 16 residues. Germline V lookup: CDR1 ENHRY, CDR2 SYGVKD. V lost 3 bases to trimming and J lost 7 bases; unmatched junction nucleotides: 10. CDR3 residues: CAISDPSGGMGEKLFF. As DNA, the CDR3 is TGTGCCATCAGTGATCCCTCAGGGGGCATGGGTGAAAAACTGTTTTTT.

The CDR3 protein is CASRAGETQYF. Here the CDR3 DNA reads TGTGCCAGCAGGGCAGGGGAGACCCAGTACTTC. The chain employs TRBV2 and TRBJ2-5; possible D gene TRBD1, 5 bases. In germline, CDR1 is SNHLY, CDR2 FYNNEI. The CDR3 contains 11 residues. V shed 6 bases and J shed 5 bases, with 7 bases lying between them.

This rearrangement joins TRBV4-1 to TRBJ2-1, with TRBD2 identical over 12 bases. This CDR3 comprises 15 residues. The germline V gene has CDR1 MGHRA and CDR2 YSYEKL. J gave up 15 bases and V 4 bases, and 13 bases lay outside the gene matches. CDR3 loop: CASSPTGPSGRAVFF. The CDR3 region has the DNA TGCGCCAGCAGCCCCACAGGGCCTAGCGGGAGGGCCGTGTTCTTC.

Concerning this clone itself: The junction does not match germline at one end; this may be a read error. Other DNA sequences in this sample translate to the same CDR3. The chain carries TRBV5-4 and TRBJ2-2; 15 bases fit TRBD2. The CDR3 loop spans 17 amino acids. The V gene's germline CDR1 is SGHNT and CDR2 YYREEE (reference sequence). Written as DNA, the CDR3 is TGTGCCAGCAGCGCCGGGACTAGCGGGAGGAACACCGGGGAGTTGTTTTTT. This codes for CASSAGTSGRNTGELFF.

This sequence joins TRBV6-1 and TRBJ2-2; D ambiguous. Germline CDR1 is MNHNS and CDR2 is SASEGT. This CDR3 contains 14 residues. V shed 3 bases and J shed 6 bases, with 11 bases lying between them. The CDR3 DNA reads TGTGCCAGCAGTGATCTAAGAGGCTCCGGGGAGCTGTTTTTT. It is translated as CASSDLRGSGELFF.